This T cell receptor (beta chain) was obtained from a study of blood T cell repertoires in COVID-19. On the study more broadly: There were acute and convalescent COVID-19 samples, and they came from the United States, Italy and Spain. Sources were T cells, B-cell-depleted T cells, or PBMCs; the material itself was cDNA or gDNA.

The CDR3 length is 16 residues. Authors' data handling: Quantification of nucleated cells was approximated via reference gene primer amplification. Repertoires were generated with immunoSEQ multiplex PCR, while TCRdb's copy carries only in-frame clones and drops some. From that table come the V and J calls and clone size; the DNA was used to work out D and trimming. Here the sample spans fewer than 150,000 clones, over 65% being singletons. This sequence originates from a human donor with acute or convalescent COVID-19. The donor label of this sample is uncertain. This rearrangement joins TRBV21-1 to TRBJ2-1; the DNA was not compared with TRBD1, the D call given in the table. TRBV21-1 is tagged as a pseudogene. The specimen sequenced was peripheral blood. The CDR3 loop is CASSKRGNRGCGEQFF. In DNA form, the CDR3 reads TGTGCCAGCAGCAAACGAGGGAACAGGGGATGCGGTGAGCAGTTCTTC.